The next 6 T cell receptor beta chains were all read from a single sample in a study of technical replicates of blood from a few donors. The protocol was immunoSEQ multiplex PCR, while the TCRdb copy is restricted to in-frame clones and leaves out a portion. The repertoire includes about 82,000 clones, 96% of them detected once, and about 0.41% sits in the top ten. The sequencing input was T cells isolated from PBMCs. These receptors came from a human donor in good health.

The chain has TRBV7-9 and TRBJ2-1; no clear D. The V and J ends lost 1 base and 1 base respectively, with 8 bases between them. CDR3 length: 15 amino acids. Germline CDR1 SEHNR, CDR2 FQNEAQ (reference sequence). The CDR3 protein is CASSLGSGSYNEQFF. For the CDR3, the DNA is TGTGCCAGCAGCTTAGGGTCGGGTTCCTACAATGAGCAGTTCTTC.

V is TRBV6-4 and J is TRBJ2-1; D possibly corresponds to TRBD2 (6 bases). This CDR3 comprises 15 residues. CDR1 and CDR2 from the germline V gene are MRHNA and SNTAGT. V lost 6 bases and J lost 5, with 17 bases in between. The CDR3: CASSAQAGINNEQFF. The CDR3 DNA is TGTGCCAGCAGCGCACAGGCGGGAATCAACAATGAGCAGTTCTTC.

The rearrangement joins TRBV4-1 to TRBJ1-2; D is unresolved. Trimming cost V 0 bases and J 11 bases, with 16 bases left between them. Germline V gene data show CDR1 as MGHRA and CDR2 as YSYEKL. The CDR3 has 14 amino acids. The CDR3 nucleotides are TGCGCCAGCAGCCAAGAAAGGACGGACTCGGGGTACACCTTC. Its translation: CASSQERTDSGYTF.

The chain recombines TRBV5-1 with TRBJ2-1, with 13 nucleotides matching TRBD2. Trimming at V came to 3 bases and at J to 7 bases, leaving 7 bases not matched to a gene. Per the germline V gene, CDR1 is SGHRS and CDR2 is YFSETQ. CDR3 length: 16 residues. The CDR3 bases are TGCGCCAGCAGCTACCTACTAGCGGGAGGGTTTAATGAGCAGTTCTTC. Translation gives CASSYLLAGGFNEQFF.

This chain uses TRBV2 with TRBJ1-1, with TRBD1 identical over 8 bases. Germline CDR1 and CDR2: SNHLY and FYNNEI. This CDR3 is 13 amino acids long. Unmatched junction bases numbered 7, after V lost 7 bases and J lost 6 bases. For the CDR3, the DNA is TGTGCCAGCATTTATCCAGGGGGCCCTGAAGCTTTCTTT. Protein sequence: CASIYPGGPEAFF.

The rearrangement uses TRBV2 and TRBJ2-1; TRBD2 agrees at 8 bases. The V segment lost 1 base and the J segment 7 bases; nucleotides outside the gene matches: 6. Germline CDR1 and CDR2: SNHLY and FYNNEI. CDR3 length: 15 residues. The CDR3 is CASSEGGRPGNEQFF. The CDR3 nucleotides are TGTGCCAGCAGTGAAGGCGGGAGGCCGGGGAATGAGCAGTTCTTC.